The 5 T cell receptor beta chains in this list originate from one sample, sequenced in a study of T cell repertoires in cytomegalovirus infection (dated by TCRdb to about 2019). Their target antigens are unknown. Data came from an Illumina HiSeq 1500. TCRdb took the public reads, trimmed them with fastp at Q25, ran MiXCR for clone calling and kept in-frame beta chains. Rows merge per CDR3 protein into single entries with the most common DNA and genes. The sample table holds 110,000 to 150,000 distinct CDR3 sequences, of which more than 25% were seen once. The ten most abundant clones make up 45% to 55% of the sample. The treatment or condition label of this sample denotes: in vitro stimulation with specific CMV peptide epitopes to enrich CMV-specific T cells. The specimen comprised CD8+ T cells from cultured PBMCs, sampled from culture after CMV antigen stimulation. The receptors here all came from a human donor in good health (CMV status not recorded). Some clones in this sample may be carry-over from other donors' samples.

This clonotype has more than one count but fewer than ten. This chain joins TRBV19 and TRBJ2-1, with 8 bases fitting TRBD2. The V gene end was trimmed by 4 bases and the J gene end by 9 bases; junction bases not matched to a gene: 5. CDR3 length: 13 residues. The germline V gene has CDR1 LNHDA and CDR2 SQIVND (reference sequence). CDR3 residues: CASSKGLVIEQFF. The DNA for the CDR3 is TGTGCCAGTAGTAAGGGACTAGTGATTGAGCAGTTCTTC. Full variable domain (missing parts from reference TRBV19 and TRBJ2-1): DGGITQSPKYLFRKEGQNVTLSCEQNLNHDAMYWYRQDPGQGLRLIYYSQIVNDFQKGDIAEGYSVSREKKESFPLTVTSAQKNPTAFYLCASSKGLVIEQFFGPGTRLTVL.

This clonotype has a handful of counts. The chain combines TRBV4-1 with TRBJ2-7, with a tentative D call TRBD2 (6 bases). Germline V lookup: CDR1 MGHRA, CDR2 YSYEKL. Trimming shortened V by 5 bases and J by 1 base, and 12 bases separated the two germline ends. The CDR3 covers 14 residues. The CDR3 protein is CASSFGTVSYEQYF. In DNA, the CDR3 is TGCGCCAGCAGCTTCGGGACTGTATCCTACGAGCAGTACTTC.

This clonotype was picked up a small number of times. The rearrangement links TRBV7-9 to TRBJ1-1; 7 positions agree with TRBD1. With 5 bases clipped from V and 4 bases from J, the junction kept 4 bases outside the gene matches. CDR1 is SEHNR, CDR2 FQNEAQ, per germline (reference sequence). This CDR3 is built from 13 residues. The CDR3 nucleotides are TGTGCCAGCAGCCGGGACAGTACCACTGAAGCTTTCTTT. Residues: CASSRDSTTEAFF.

This clonotype was seen at least ten times. This chain uses TRBV4-1 with TRBJ2-1, with TRBD1 matching over 7 bases. V trimming: 2 bases; J trimming: 3 bases; junction bases outside the gene matches: 7. Germline assignment: CDR1 MGHRA and CDR2 YSYEKL. The CDR3 runs 16 residues. CDR3 in DNA: TGCGCCAGCAGCCAATCACCTCGACAGGGCTACAATGAGCAGTTCTTC. Encoded protein: CASSQSPRQGYNEQFF.

A few counts support this clonotype. The V call is TRBV6-2 or TRBV6-3, the J call TRBJ2-2; D is unresolved. The germline V gene has CDR1 MNHEY and CDR2 SVGEGT. The V end lost 0 bases, the J end lost 10 bases, and 12 bases lay between the germline ends. CDR3 size: 14 residues. The CDR3, as DNA: TGTGCCAGCAGTTACTCCCTAGACCTAGTGGAGCTGTTTTTT. Amino acids: CASSYSLDLVELFF.